A selection of T cell receptor beta chains follows, all from one sample in a study of cytomegalovirus exposure and HLA in healthy donors. The method was immunoSEQ multiplex PCR; TCRdb's version includes in-frame clones alone and lacks a portion of them. This table has a few hundred thousand clones, over 75% appearing once. Specimen: PBMCs. Receptor source: a girl aged 2 to 9 in good health and CMV-seronegative. The CDR3 runs from the conserved cysteine through the conserved F or W. Fields, in order: D gene, J gene, clone size, V gene, CDR3 DNA, CDR3 protein. A D gene is named only where the DNA matches it firmly. Size tells how often a clone was seen (once, few, many) or the class of an expanded clone, and some rows leave it out.

TRBD2	TRBJ2-5	-	TRBV18	TGTGCCAGCTCACCAAGGACTAGCGGGAGTCGGTCGGAGACCCAGTACTTC	CASSPRTSGSRSETQYF
TRBD1	TRBJ2-7	-	TRBV6-1	TGTGCCACCCAGGGTACTCAGGGGGCGGGAGAGCAGTACTTC	CATQGTQGAGEQYF
-	TRBJ1-5	-	TRBV6-5	TGTGCCAGCAGTTTGAGGGGCAATCAGCCCCAGCATTTT	CASSLRGNQPQHF
TRBD1	TRBJ2-7	-	TRBV4-1	TGCGCCAGCAGCTACACCGGGACAGGGACCTACGAGCAGTACTTC	CASSYTGTGTYEQYF
-	TRBJ2-5	-	TRBV7-9	TGTGCCAGCAGCCGATGGGGCCTAGCGCAAGAGACCCAGTACTTC	CASSRWGLAQETQYF
-	TRBJ2-5	once	TRBV9	TGTGCCAGCAGCGCGGGCGGGGTGGACAGGGAGACCCAGTACTTC	CASSAGGVDRETQYF
-	TRBJ1-1	-	TRBV13	TGTGCCAGCAGCACCCCGCCGTTCAGGGCACGAGCTTTCTTT	CASSTPPFRARAFF
-	TRBJ1-5	-	TRBV27	TGTGCCACGCGGCTAGGGCAGGGGAATCAGCCCCAGCATTTT	CATRLGQGNQPQHF
TRBD1	TRBJ1-1	-	TRBV29-1	TGCAGCTCCGACAGGGTTGAGGCTTTCTTT	CSSDRVEAFF
-	TRBJ1-1	few	TRBV2	TGTGCCAGCACTATCGGAGAGAACACTGAAGCTTTCTTT	CASTIGENTEAFF
TRBD1	TRBJ1-1	-	TRBV19	TGTGCCAGTAGTCCCGGGACAGGGCTCCGTGAAGCTTTCTTT	CASSPGTGLREAFF
-	TRBJ1-1	-	TRBV15	TGTGCCACCAGCAGAGATTCTGAGGGTTTGAGCACTGAAGCTTTCTTT	CATSRDSEGLSTEAFF
-	TRBJ1-4	-	TRBV5-8	TGTGCCAGCAGCTTGGGAGATGAAGGGGTGGATGAAAAACTGTTTTTT	CASSLGDEGVDEKLFF
-	TRBJ1-6	-	TRBV6-5	TGTGCCAGCAGTTACCCGGGACCCCTGGAGGGTTCACCCCTCCACTTT	CASSYPGPLEGSPLHF
-	TRBJ2-3	-	TRBV29-1	TGCAGCGTAGGTCTGAGGCTGACAGATACGCAGTATTTT	CSVGLRLTDTQYF
-	TRBJ1-1	-	TRBV19	TGTGCCAGTAGCACCCGGACTGCCTTGAAGACTGAAGCTTTCTTT	CASSTRTALKTEAFF
TRBD2	TRBJ2-3	-	TRBV5-6	TGTGCCAGCAGCCCCGGACTAGCGGGCACAGATACGCAGTATTTT	CASSPGLAGTDTQYF
TRBD2	TRBJ2-3	-	TRBV27	TGTGCCAGCAGTTCCGTCCGGGTAGCGGGGATTTCGGATACGCAGTATTTT	CASSSVRVAGISDTQYF
-	TRBJ2-7	-	TRBV10-1	TGCGCCAGCAGGGTTTCCGCGGATCCCAAATACGAGCAGTACTTC	CASRVSADPKYEQYF
-	TRBJ2-1	-	TRBV10-1	TGCGCCACCCCCCGACAGGACCCCTACAATGAGCAGTTCTTC	CATPRQDPYNEQFF
TRBD2	TRBJ2-2	-	TRBV5-1	TGCGCCAGCAGCTTGCTAGCGGGGGGCACCGGGGAGCTGTTTTTT	CASSLLAGGTGELFF
-	TRBJ2-7	-	TRBV4-1	TGCGCCAGCAGCCGGGACTCGTCCTACGAGCAGTACTTC	CASSRDSSYEQYF
-	TRBJ1-1	-	TRBV29-1	TGCAGCGGAATACGACTGCGGCAAGCTTTCTTT	CSGIRLRQAFF
-	TRBJ2-2	-	TRBV7-2	TGTGCCAGCAGCTTGACTCGGGGGGAGCTGTTTTTT	CASSLTRGELFF
-	TRBJ1-1	-	TRBV4-1	TGCGCCAGCAGCCAACGTCAACGGCCCTTTGTCGCGGAAGGCACTGAAGCTTTCTTT	CASSQRQRPFVAEGTEAFF
TRBD1	TRBJ2-5	-	TRBV6-5	TGTGCCAGCAGTTACTTGGGGCAGGGACAGGGAGAGACCCAGTACTTC	CASSYLGQGQGETQYF
-	TRBJ2-5	-	TRBV4-1	TGCGCCAGCAGCCAAGTCAACGCCGGACAGATCGCATGGGAGCAGTACTTC	CASSQVNAGQIAWEQYF
-	TRBJ1-6	-	TRBV7-9	TGTGCCAGCAGCTCGCCCCCAGAATCACCCCTCCACTTT	CASSSPPESPLHF
-	TRBJ2-5	-	TRBV27	TGTGCCAGCAGTATACAGGGTCGAGAGACCCAGTACTTC	CASSIQGRETQYF
TRBD1	TRBJ1-2	few	TRBV15	TGTGCCACCAGCGAGGGGGCACGGAGCTATGGCTACACCTTC	CATSEGARSYGYTF
-	TRBJ2-1	-	TRBV15	TGTGCCACTCGGGACCACCCCAGGGGTGAGCAGTTCTTC	CATRDHPRGEQFF
-	TRBJ2-1	-	TRBV4-1	TGCGCCAGCAGCCCCCGGGCTAGCTTCAATGAGCAGTTCTTC	CASSPRASFNEQFF
TRBD2	TRBJ2-3	once	TRBV25-1	TGTGCCAGCGCCCCGCGACTAGCGGGGAACACAGATACGCAGTATTTT	CASAPRLAGNTDTQYF
-	TRBJ2-7	-	TRBV5-4	TGTGCCAGCAGCTTTCGTGGGAGTGACGAGCAGTACTTC	CASSFRGSDEQYF
-	TRBJ1-1	-	TRBV5-1	TGCGCCAGCAGCTTGGATTCAGGGGCGTTGGCTTTCTTT	CASSLDSGALAFF